The 26 T cell receptor beta chains in this list originate from one sample, sequenced in a study of blood T cell repertoires in COVID-19. TCRdb keeps only in-frame clones here, not all; method: immunoSEQ multiplex PCR. The sample lists about 98,000 clones; 70% to 90% were seen once. Sequencing was carried out using peripheral blood. The receptors shown here come from a man aged 50-59 years with active COVID-19.

DNA for the CDR3: TGTGCCAGCACCCCTAGCGGGGCAGATACGCAGTATTTT. This translates into CASTPSGADTQYF. The chain uses TRBV3-1 (or the pseudogene TRBV3-2) and TRBJ2-3, with 9 nucleotides matching TRBD2. The V and J ends lost 7 bases and 4 bases, in that order; junction bases with no gene match: 3. CDR1 LGHDT and CDR2 YNNKEL come from the germline V gene (reference sequence). The length of the CDR3 is 13 residues.

The chain carries TRBV3-1 (or the pseudogene TRBV3-2) and TRBJ2-2, with D possibly TRBD2 on 5 matching bases. The CDR3 length is 16 residues. The V and J ends lost 0 bases and 1 base respectively, with 9 bases between them. CDR1 is LGHDT and CDR2 is YNNKEL in the germline V gene (reference sequence). CDR3 residues: CASSQERVQNTGELFF. The CDR3 DNA reads as TGTGCCAGCAGCCAAGAGAGGGTACAGAACACCGGGGAGCTGTTTTTT.

The chain couples TRBV7-2 to TRBJ2-2; the D gene is possibly TRBD2 (7 bases). From germline, CDR1 is SGHTA and CDR2 FQGNSA. Trimming cost V 2 bases and J 1 base, with 8 bases left between them. The CDR3 covers 15 residues. CDR3 protein: CASSLRGGNTGELFF. The CDR3 DNA reads as TGTGCCAGCAGCTTAAGGGGGGGGAACACCGGGGAGCTGTTTTTT.

Only one count was recorded for this clone. The rearrangement joins TRBV5-1 to TRBJ2-3; 11 bases are a match to TRBD2. The germline V gene has CDR1 SGHRS and CDR2 YFSETQ. V was clipped by 0 bases and J by 6 bases; unmatched bases: 9. This CDR3 region has 17 residues. The DNA for the CDR3 is TGCGCCAGCAGCTTGGCTTACCTAGCGGGGGGTCGGGATACGCAGTATTTT. Its protein product is CASSLAYLAGGRDTQYF.

This clone occurred once. V gene TRBV11-3 combines with J gene TRBJ1-1; 9 nucleotides align to TRBD1. With 5 bases clipped from V and 4 bases from J, the junction kept 2 bases outside the gene matches. CDR3 length equals 13 residues. Germline CDR1 SGHNT, CDR2 YENEEA. The CDR3 region is CASSRDRATEAFF. The CDR3, as DNA: TGTGCCAGCAGCCGGGACAGGGCCACTGAAGCTTTCTTT.

The chain links TRBV9 to TRBJ2-5; D remains ambiguous. This CDR3 is built from 14 residues. Trimming removed 0 bases from V and 0 bases from J, with 6 bases in between. Germline V gene lookup returns CDR1 SGDLS and CDR2 YYNGEE. CDR3 sequence reads: CASSVVTDQETQYF. For the CDR3, the DNA is TGTGCCAGCAGCGTAGTTACTGACCAAGAGACCCAGTACTTC.

The chain recombines TRBV6-5 with TRBJ2-5, with 8 nucleotides matching TRBD1. CDR1 is MNHEY and CDR2 is SVGAGI in the germline V gene. Trimming removed 6 bases from V and 4 bases from J; junction bases left unmatched: 4. The CDR3 length is 13 residues. CDR3 in amino acids: CASSGQGIETQYF. In nucleotides, the CDR3 is TGTGCCAGCAGCGGACAGGGTATAGAGACCCAGTACTTC.

The V gene is TRBV20-1, the J gene TRBJ1-4, with no clear D. Per germline, CDR1 DFQATT and CDR2 SNEGSKA (reference sequence). The CDR3 covers 11 residues. The V end lost 6 bases, the J end lost 8 bases, and 10 bases lay between the germline ends. CDR3 nucleotides: TGCAGTGCCGGGATTAAGGAAAAACTGTTTTTT. It translates to CSAGIKEKLFF.

The J gene is TRBJ1-6, the V gene TRBV7-9, with D tentatively TRBD1 (6 bases). CDR1 and CDR2 (germline): SEHNR, FQNEAQ (reference sequence). Trimming left V 5 bases short and J 14 bases short, with 16 bases between. The length of the CDR3 is 13 residues. CDR3 in amino acids: CASSRMQGSALHF. The CDR3 region has the DNA TGTGCCAGCAGCCGGATGCAGGGGTCAGCCCTCCACTTT.

The rearrangement uses TRBV19 and TRBJ2-7, with 7 bases identical to TRBD2. The CDR3 totals 14 residues. Germline CDR1 LNHDA, CDR2 SQIVND (reference sequence). V lost 2 bases to trimming and J lost 5 bases; unmatched junction nucleotides: 6. In nucleotides, the CDR3 is TGTGCCAGTAGTATACAGAATGGGGGGGACGAGCAGTACTTC. Translating gives CASSIQNGGDEQYF.

This chain connects TRBV27 to TRBJ2-3; D is perhaps TRBD2 (7 bases). CDR1 is MNHEY and CDR2 is SMNVEV in the germline V gene (reference sequence). CDR3 length equals 16 residues. Trimming took off 3 bases at V and 6 bases at J, with 19 bases between the two ends. The CDR3, as DNA: TGTGCCAGCAGTTTGGTACTAGTGGGGGGGCCGGATACGCAGTATTTT. Amino acid sequence: CASSLVLVGGPDTQYF.

The sample holds one count of this clone. The CDR3 DNA reads as TGTGCCGGAAACGGGGGAGGCAATCAGCCCCAGCATTTT. It yields the protein CAGNGGGNQPQHF. This chain joins TRBV19 and TRBJ1-5; D possibly corresponds to TRBD1 (5 bases). CDR3 length equals 13 residues. Germline assignment: CDR1 LNHDA and CDR2 SQIVND (reference sequence). V shed 11 bases and J shed 2 bases, with 13 bases lying between them.

J is TRBJ2-5 and V is TRBV19; no clear D gene. The V gene lost 3 bases and the J gene lost 1 base, with 3 bases spanning the gap. CDR1 is LNHDA, CDR2 SQIVND, per germline (reference sequence). The CDR3 loop spans 12 amino acids. CDR3 protein: CASSIRQETQYF. CDR3 coding DNA: TGTGCCAGTAGTATTCGCCAAGAGACCCAGTACTTC.

CDR3 sequence (DNA): TGTGCCAGCAGCGTAGCAGGGTCCGGGGAGCTGTTTTTT. This sequence encodes CASSVAGSGELFF. The V and J genes are TRBV9 and TRBJ2-2; D is perhaps TRBD1 (5 bases). V was pared by 0 bases and J by 6 bases, with 6 bases between. The CDR3 is 13 amino acids. Germline CDR1 SGDLS, CDR2 YYNGEE. The full variable domain, with the rest looked up from reference TRBV9 and TRBJ2-2, is DSGVTQTPKHLITATGQRVTLRCSPRSGDLSVYWYQQSLDQGLQFLIQYYNGEERAKGNILERFSAQQFPDLHSELNLSSLELGDSALYFCASSVAGSGELFFGEGSRLTVL.

V and J are TRBV29-1 and TRBJ2-7; 7 bases align to TRBD1. The CDR3 is 13 amino acids. Per the germline V gene, CDR1 is SQVTM and CDR2 is ANQGSEA. The ends lost 8 bases at V and 3 bases at J; junction bases unmatched: 10. DNA of the CDR3: TGCAGCTTTTGGGACAGTCTCAACTACGAGCAGTACTTC. Translation gives CSFWDSLNYEQYF.

With regard to this clone: A junction end diverges from the germline sequence, so it may reflect a read error. The chain recombines TRBV3-1 (or the pseudogene TRBV3-2) with TRBJ2-7; 11 positions agree with TRBD1. CDR1 and CDR2 from the germline V gene are LGHDT and YNNKEL (reference sequence). CDR3 length: 13 amino acids. The CDR3 here is CASSQGPGQGGSF. In DNA, the CDR3 is TGTGCCAGCAGCCAAGGACCGGGACAGGGGGGTTCATTC.

The CDR3: CASSVGGGGNIQYF. CDR3 in DNA: TGTGCCAGCAGCGTAGGAGGGGGCGGGAACATTCAGTACTTC. The chain joins TRBV9 to TRBJ2-4; 7 bases fit TRBD1. The J segment lost 7 bases and the V segment lost 0 bases, leaving 4 bases of the junction unmatched. Germline V CDR1 and CDR2: SGDLS, YYNGEE. The CDR3 is made up of 14 amino acids.

This chain joins TRBV6-2 or TRBV6-3 and TRBJ2-1; 14 bases match TRBD2. CDR3 length: 19 amino acids. The trim removed 2 bases at V and 3 bases at J, leaving 9 bases unmatched. Germline CDR1 and CDR2: MNHEY and SVGEGT. CDR3 nucleotide sequence: TGTGCCAGCAGTTACCTGATTCGACTAGCGGGGGGGCTCTACAATGAGCAGTTCTTC. Protein sequence: CASSYLIRLAGGLYNEQFF.

The chain employs TRBV2 and TRBJ2-7; perhaps TRBD2 as D (5 bases). CDR1 and CDR2 from the germline V gene are SNHLY and FYNNEI. V was cut by 7 bases and J by 4 bases, with 14 bases left in between. The CDR3 sequence is 13 residues long. The CDR3 reads CASMGQRLYEQYF. CDR3 DNA: TGTGCCAGCATGGGTCAGAGACTATACGAGCAGTACTTC.

The chain is built from TRBV5-1 and TRBJ1-5; D remains unclear. Trimming took 1 base from V and 5 from J, leaving 10 bases between them. The CDR3 contains 14 residues. The V gene's germline CDR1 is SGHRS and CDR2 YFSETQ. For the CDR3, the DNA is TGCGCCAGCAGCTTGAAGGGAGGTGATCAGCCCCAGCATTTT. This translates into CASSLKGGDQPQHF.

The rearrangement uses TRBV2 and TRBJ2-2; D is perhaps TRBD1 (6 bases). Germline V gene sequence: CDR1 SNHLY, CDR2 FYNNEI. V was trimmed by 11 bases and J by 6 bases, leaving 13 bases between them. CDR3 length equals 12 residues. The CDR3 region has the DNA TGTGCCGGTAAACAGGGTCCCGGGGAGCTGTTTTTT. It specifies CAGKQGPGELFF.

This chain joins TRBV7-9 and TRBJ1-4, with 9 bases identical to TRBD1. The CDR3 length is 17 residues. Germline values: CDR1 SEHNR, CDR2 FQNEAQ (reference sequence). The J segment lost 3 bases and the V segment lost 2 bases, leaving 7 bases of the junction unmatched. The CDR3 region is CASSLPPGDRANEKLFF. The DNA of the CDR3 is TGTGCCAGCAGCTTACCCCCAGGGGACAGGGCTAATGAAAAACTGTTTTTT. Based on the CDR3 plus reference TRBV7-9 and TRBJ1-4, the full variable domain is DTGVSQNPRHKITKRGQNVTFRCDPISEHNRLYWYRQTLGQGPEFLTYFQNEAQLEKSRLLSDRFSAERPKGSFSTLEIQRTEQGDSAMYLCASSLPPGDRANEKLFFGSGTQLSVL.

The CDR3 DNA reads TGTGCCAGTACCCCGCTGGGGGGGAATTCACCCCTCCACTTT. This codes for CASTPLGGNSPLHF. J is TRBJ1-6 and V is TRBV19, with D possibly being TRBD1 (5 bases). Germline lookup yields CDR1 LNHDA and CDR2 SQIVND (reference sequence). V gave up 7 bases and J gave up 7 bases, with 14 bases separating them. The CDR3 contains 14 residues.

The chain links TRBV2 to TRBJ1-5; tentative D call: TRBD1 (6 bases). V lost 3 bases to trimming and J lost 4 bases, with 16 bases between them. This CDR3 is built from 16 residues. Germline loops: CDR1 SNHLY, CDR2 FYNNEI. The CDR3 reads CASSDGGGGVNQPQHF. DNA of the CDR3: TGTGCCAGCAGTGACGGCGGAGGGGGGGTAAATCAGCCCCAGCATTTT.

The genes are TRBV11-2 and TRBJ2-2; D perhaps matches TRBD2 (5 bases). V shed 5 bases and J shed 4 bases, with 17 bases lying between them. Germline values: CDR1 SGHAT, CDR2 FQNNGV. This CDR3 is 16 amino acids long. Here the CDR3 DNA reads TGTGCCAGCAGCCTCGGGCCGGGGTTGGGCACCGGGGAGCTGTTTTTT. Translating it yields CASSLGPGLGTGELFF.

V is TRBV12-3 or TRBV12-4 and J is TRBJ1-1; 7 bases align to TRBD1. The CDR3 extends over 13 amino acids. V gave up 5 bases and J gave up 1 base; unmatched junction bases: 1. The CDR3 sequence: CASSRQGNTEAFF. In DNA, the CDR3 is TGTGCCAGCAGTCGACAGGGGAACACTGAAGCTTTCTTT.